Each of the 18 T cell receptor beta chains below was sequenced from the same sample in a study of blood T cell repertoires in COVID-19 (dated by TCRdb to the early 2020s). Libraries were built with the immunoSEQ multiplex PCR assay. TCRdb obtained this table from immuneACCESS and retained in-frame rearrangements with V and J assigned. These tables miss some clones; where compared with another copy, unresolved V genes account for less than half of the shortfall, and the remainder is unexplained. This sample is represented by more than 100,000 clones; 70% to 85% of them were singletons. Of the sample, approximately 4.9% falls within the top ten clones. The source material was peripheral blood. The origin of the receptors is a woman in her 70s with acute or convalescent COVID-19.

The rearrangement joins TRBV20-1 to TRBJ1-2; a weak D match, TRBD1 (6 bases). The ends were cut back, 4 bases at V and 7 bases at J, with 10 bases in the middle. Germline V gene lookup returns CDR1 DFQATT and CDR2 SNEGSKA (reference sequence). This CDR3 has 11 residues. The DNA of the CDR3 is TGCAGTGCTAAGACAGGAGTTGGCTACACCTTC. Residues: CSAKTGVGYTF.

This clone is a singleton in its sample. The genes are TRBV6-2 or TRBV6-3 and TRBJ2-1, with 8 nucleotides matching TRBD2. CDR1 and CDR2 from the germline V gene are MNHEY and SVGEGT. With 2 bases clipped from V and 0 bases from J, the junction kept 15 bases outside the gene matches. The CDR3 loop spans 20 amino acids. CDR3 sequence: CASSYPARGGRQGSYNEQFF. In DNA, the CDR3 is TGTGCCAGCAGTTACCCGGCCCGGGGGGGCCGGCAAGGCTCCTACAATGAGCAGTTCTTC.

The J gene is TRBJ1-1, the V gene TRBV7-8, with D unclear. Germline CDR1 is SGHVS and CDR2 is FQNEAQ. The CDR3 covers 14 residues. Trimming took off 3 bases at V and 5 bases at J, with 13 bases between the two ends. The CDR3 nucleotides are TGTGCCAGCAGCTTGGGCGTTGGCGTAACTGAAGCTTTCTTT. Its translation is CASSLGVGVTEAFF. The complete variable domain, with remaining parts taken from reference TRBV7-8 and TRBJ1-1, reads GAGVSQSPRYKVAKRGQDVALRCDPISGHVSLFWYQQALGQGPEFLTYFQNEAQLDKSGLPSDRFFAERPEGSVSTLKIQRTQQEDSAVYLCASSLGVGVTEAFFGQGTRLTVV.

The CDR3 DNA sequence: TGTGCCAGCAGCCAAGATCGGGGTATGGGCGAGCAGTACTTC. As protein: CASSQDRGMGEQYF. V is TRBV3-1 (or the pseudogene TRBV3-2) and J is TRBJ2-7; perhaps TRBD2 as D (5 bases). Trimming removed 0 bases at V and 6 bases at J, with 12 bases between. The CDR3 consists of 14 residues. Germline-derived CDR1 and CDR2 are LGHDT and YNNKEL (reference sequence).

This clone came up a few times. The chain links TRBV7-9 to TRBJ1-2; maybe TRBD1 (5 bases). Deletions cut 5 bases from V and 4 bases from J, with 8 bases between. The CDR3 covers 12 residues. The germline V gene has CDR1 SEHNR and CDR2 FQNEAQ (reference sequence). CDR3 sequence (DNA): TGTGCCAGCAGCCCGCAGGGCTATGGCTACACCTTC. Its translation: CASSPQGYGYTF.

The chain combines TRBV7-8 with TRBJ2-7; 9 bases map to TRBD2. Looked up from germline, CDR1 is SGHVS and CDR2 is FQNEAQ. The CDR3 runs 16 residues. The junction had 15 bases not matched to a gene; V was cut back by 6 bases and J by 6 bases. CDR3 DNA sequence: TGTGCCAGCAGTTCCAAACTCGCGGGGGGGCCCGGCGAGCAGTACGTC. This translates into CASSSKLAGGPGEQYV.

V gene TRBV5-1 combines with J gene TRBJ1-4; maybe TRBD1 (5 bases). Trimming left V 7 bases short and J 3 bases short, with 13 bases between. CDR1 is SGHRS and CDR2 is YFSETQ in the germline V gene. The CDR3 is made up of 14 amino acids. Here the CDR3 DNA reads TGCGCCAGCGGGGAGGGGAGCGCTAATGAAAAACTGTTTTTT. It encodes CASGEGSANEKLFF.

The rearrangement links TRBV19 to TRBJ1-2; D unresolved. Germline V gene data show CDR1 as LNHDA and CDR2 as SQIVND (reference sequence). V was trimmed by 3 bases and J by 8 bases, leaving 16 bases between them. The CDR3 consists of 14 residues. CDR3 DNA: TGTGCCAGTAGTATGATCAGGTCGGCAGGAGGCTACACCTTC. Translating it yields CASSMIRSAGGYTF.

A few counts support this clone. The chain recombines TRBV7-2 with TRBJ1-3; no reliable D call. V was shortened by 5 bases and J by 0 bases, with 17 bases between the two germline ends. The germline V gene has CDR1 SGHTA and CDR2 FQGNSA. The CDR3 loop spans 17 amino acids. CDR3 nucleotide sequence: TGTGCCAGCAGCCCTCGTCCTGTCCGGTCCTCTGGAAACACCATATATTTT. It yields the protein CASSPRPVRSSGNTIYF.

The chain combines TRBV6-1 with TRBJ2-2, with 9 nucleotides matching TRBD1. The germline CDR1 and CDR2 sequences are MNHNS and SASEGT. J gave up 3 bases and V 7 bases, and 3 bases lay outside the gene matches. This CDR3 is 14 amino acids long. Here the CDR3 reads CASTGQGYTGELFF. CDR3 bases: TGTGCCAGCACCGGACAGGGGTACACCGGGGAGCTGTTTTTT.

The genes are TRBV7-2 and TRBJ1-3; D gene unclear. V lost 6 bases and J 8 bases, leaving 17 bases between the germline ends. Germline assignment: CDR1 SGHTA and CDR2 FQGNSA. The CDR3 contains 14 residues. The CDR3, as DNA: TGTGCCAGCAGACCCGGGGTTATGAGGGACACCATATATTTT. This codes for CASRPGVMRDTIYF.

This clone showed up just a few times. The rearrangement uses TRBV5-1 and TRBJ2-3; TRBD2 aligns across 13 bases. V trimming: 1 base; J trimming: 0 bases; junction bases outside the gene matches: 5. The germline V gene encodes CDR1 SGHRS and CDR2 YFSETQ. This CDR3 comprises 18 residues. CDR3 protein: CASSLPTSGGVSTDTQYF. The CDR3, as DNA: TGCGCCAGCAGCTTGCCCACTAGCGGGGGGGTAAGCACAGATACGCAGTATTTT.

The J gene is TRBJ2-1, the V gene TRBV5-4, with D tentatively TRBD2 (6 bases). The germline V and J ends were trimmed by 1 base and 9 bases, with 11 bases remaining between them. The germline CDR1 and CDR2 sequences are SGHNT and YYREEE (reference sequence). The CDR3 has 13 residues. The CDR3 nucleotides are TGTGCCAGCAGCTTGAATCCCGGGGGTGAGCAGTTCTTC. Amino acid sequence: CASSLNPGGEQFF.

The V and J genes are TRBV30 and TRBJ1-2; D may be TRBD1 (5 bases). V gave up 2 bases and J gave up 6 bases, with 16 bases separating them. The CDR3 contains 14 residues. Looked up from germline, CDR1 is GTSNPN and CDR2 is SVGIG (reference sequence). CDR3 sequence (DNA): TGTGCCTGGAGTCCCATCGGGACTGGGAATGGCTACACCTTC. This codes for CAWSPIGTGNGYTF.

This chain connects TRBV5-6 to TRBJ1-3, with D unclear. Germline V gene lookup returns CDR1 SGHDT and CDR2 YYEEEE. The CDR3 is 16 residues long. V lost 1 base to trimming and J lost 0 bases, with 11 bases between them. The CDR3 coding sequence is TGTGCCAGCAGCTTGATGGCGGCTTACTCTGGAAACACCATATATTTT. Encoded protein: CASSLMAAYSGNTIYF.

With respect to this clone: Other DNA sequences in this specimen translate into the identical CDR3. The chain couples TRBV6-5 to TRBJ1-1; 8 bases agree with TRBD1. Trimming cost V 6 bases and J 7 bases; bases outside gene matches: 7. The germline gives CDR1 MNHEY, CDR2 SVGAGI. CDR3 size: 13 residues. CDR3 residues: CASSGQGESEAFF. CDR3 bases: TGTGCCAGCAGCGGACAGGGAGAAAGTGAAGCTTTCTTT.

The CDR3 sequence is CATSRGPGESTDTQYF. In nucleotides, the CDR3 is TGTGCCACCAGCAGAGGGCCCGGAGAGAGCACAGATACGCAGTATTTT. The chain links TRBV15 to TRBJ2-3; no firm D call. This CDR3 is 16 amino acids long. V dropped 1 base and J dropped 0 bases, with 11 bases sitting between them. Germline V gives CDR1 LNHNV, CDR2 YYDKDF (reference sequence). Based on the CDR3 plus reference TRBV15 and TRBJ2-3, the full variable domain is DAMVIQNPRYQVTQFGKPVTLSCSQTLNHNVMYWYQQKSSQAPKLLFHYYDKDFNNEADTPDNFQSRRPNTSFCFLDIRSPGLGDTAMYLCATSRGPGESTDTQYFGPGTRLTVL.

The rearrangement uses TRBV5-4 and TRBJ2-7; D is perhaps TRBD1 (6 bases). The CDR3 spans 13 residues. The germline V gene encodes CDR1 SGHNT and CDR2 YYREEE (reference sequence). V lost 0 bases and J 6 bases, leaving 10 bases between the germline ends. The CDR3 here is CASSLDRVFEQYV. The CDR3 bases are TGTGCCAGCAGCTTGGACAGGGTTTTCGAGCAGTACGTC.